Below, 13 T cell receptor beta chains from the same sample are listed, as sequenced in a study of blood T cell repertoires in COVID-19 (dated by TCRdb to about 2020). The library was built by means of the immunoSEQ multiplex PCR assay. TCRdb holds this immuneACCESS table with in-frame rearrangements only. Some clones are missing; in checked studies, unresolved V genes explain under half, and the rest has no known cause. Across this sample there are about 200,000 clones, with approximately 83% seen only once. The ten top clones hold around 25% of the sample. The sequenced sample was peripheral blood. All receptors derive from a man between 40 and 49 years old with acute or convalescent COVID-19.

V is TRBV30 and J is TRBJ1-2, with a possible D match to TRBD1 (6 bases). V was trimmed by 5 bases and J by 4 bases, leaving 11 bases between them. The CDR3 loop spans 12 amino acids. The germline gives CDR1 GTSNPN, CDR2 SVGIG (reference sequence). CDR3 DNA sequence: TGTGCCTGGGGAGACAGGACCTATGGCTACACCTTC. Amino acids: CAWGDRTYGYTF.

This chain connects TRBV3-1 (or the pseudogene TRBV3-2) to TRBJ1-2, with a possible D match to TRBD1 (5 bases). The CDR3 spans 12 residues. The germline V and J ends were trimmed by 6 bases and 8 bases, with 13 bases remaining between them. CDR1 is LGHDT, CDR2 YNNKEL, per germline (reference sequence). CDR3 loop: CASRNQGGGYTF. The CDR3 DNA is TGTGCCAGCAGAAACCAGGGCGGCGGCTACACCTTC.

Written as DNA, the CDR3 is TGTGCCAGCAGTTACTCGGAGAAGATGACTGGCGGCTACACCTTC. This sequence encodes CASSYSEKMTGGYTF. The chain carries TRBV6-6 and TRBJ1-2; D is uncertain. CDR3 length: 15 residues. Trimming stripped 0 bases from V and 8 bases from J, with 16 bases between. The V gene's germline CDR1 is MNHNY and CDR2 SVGAGI (reference sequence).

CDR3 sequence: CASSEAGVGQYF. The DNA for the CDR3 is TGTGCCAGCAGTGAAGCAGGGGTCGGGCAGTACTTC. This chain joins TRBV2 and TRBJ2-7, with D maybe TRBD1 (5 bases). This CDR3 is built from 12 residues. The germline V and J ends were trimmed by 0 bases and 9 bases, with 9 bases remaining between them. The germline CDR1 and CDR2 sequences are SNHLY and FYNNEI. The entire variable domain, with the rest obtained from reference TRBV2 and TRBJ2-7, is as follows: EPEVTQTPSHQVTQMGQEVILRCVPISNHLYFYWYRQILGQKVEFLVSFYNNEISEKSEIFDDQFSVERPDGSNFTLKIRSTKLEDSAMYFCASSEAGVGQYFGPGTRLTVT.

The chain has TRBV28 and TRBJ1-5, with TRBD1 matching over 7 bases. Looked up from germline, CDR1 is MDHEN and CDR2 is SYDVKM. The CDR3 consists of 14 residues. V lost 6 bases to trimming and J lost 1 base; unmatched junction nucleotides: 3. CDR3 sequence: CASRIQGSNQPQHF. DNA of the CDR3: TGTGCCAGCAGGATACAGGGGAGCAATCAGCCCCAGCATTTT.

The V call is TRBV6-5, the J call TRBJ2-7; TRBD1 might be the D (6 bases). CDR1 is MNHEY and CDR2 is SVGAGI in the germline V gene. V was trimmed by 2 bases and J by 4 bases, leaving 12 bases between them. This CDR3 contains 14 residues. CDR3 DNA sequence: TGTGCCAGCAGTTACATCAGGGGCAATTACGAGCAGTACTTC. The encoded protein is CASSYIRGNYEQYF.

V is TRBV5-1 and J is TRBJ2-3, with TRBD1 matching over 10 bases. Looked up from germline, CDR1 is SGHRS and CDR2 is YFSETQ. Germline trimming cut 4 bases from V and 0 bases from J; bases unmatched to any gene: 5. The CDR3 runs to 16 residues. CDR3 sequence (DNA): TGCGCCAGCAGCCATGGGACAGGGGCGAGCACAGATACGCAGTATTTT. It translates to CASSHGTGASTDTQYF.

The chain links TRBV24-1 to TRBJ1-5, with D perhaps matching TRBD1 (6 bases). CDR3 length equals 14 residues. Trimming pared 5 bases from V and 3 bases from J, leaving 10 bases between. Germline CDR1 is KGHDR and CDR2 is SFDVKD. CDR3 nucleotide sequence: TGTGCCACCAGTGTGGCAGGGGACAATCAGCCCCAGCATTTT. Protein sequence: CATSVAGDNQPQHF.

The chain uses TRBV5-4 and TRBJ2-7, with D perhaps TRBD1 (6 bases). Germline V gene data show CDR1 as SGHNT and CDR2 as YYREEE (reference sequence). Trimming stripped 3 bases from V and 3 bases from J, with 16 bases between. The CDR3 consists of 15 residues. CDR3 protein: CASSSAQGAVYEQYF. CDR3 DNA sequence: TGTGCCAGCAGCTCCGCACAGGGCGCCGTCTACGAGCAGTACTTC.

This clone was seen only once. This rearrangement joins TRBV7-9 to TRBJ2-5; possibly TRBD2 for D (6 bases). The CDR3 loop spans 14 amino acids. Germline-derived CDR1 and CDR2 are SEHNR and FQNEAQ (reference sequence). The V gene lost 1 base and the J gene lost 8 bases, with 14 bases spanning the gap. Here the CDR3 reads CASSLGREKDTQYF. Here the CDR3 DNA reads TGTGCCAGCAGCTTAGGACGGGAGAAGGATACCCAGTACTTC.

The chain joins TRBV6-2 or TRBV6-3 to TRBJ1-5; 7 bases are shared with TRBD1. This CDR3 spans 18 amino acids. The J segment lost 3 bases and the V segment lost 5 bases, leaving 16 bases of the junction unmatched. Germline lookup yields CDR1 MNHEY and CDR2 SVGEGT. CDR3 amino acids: CASSPQGFGIENNQPQHF. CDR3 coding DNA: TGTGCCAGCAGTCCACAGGGGTTTGGGATCGAGAACAATCAGCCCCAGCATTTT.

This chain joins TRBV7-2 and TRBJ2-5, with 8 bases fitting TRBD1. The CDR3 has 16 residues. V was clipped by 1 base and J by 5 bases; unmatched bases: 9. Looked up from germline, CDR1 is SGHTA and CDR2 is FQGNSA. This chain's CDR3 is CASSLGPRGQGETQYF. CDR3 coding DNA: TGTGCCAGCAGCTTAGGACCCAGGGGGCAGGGTGAGACCCAGTACTTC.

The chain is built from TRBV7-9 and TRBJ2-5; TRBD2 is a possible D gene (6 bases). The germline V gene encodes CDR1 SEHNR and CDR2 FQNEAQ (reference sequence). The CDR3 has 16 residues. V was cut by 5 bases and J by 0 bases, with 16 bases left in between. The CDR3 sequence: CASSPEEGWYQETQYF. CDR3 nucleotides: TGTGCCAGCAGCCCCGAGGAGGGCTGGTACCAAGAGACCCAGTACTTC. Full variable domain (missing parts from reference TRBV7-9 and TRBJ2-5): DTGVSQNPRHKITKRGQNVTFRCDPISEHNRLYWYRQTLGQGPEFLTYFQNEAQLEKSRLLSDRFSAERPKGSFSTLEIQRTEQGDSAMYLCASSPEEGWYQETQYFGPGTRLLVL.